This is a list of T cell receptor beta chains from one sample in a study of vaccination and CD4 T cells after COVID-19. No antigen has been assigned to these receptors. One entry per CDR3 protein, called by TCRdb with MiXCR from the PCR reads. The profile shows some 25,000 distinct CDR3 sequences, about 40% of them singletons. Sequences were obtained from CD4+ T cells from blood, cultured in vitro. The receptors derive from a human donor who had recovered from COVID-19. The CDR3 runs from the conserved cysteine through the conserved F or W. The order of the fields is D gene, clone size, V gene, J gene, CDR3 protein, CDR3 DNA. A D gene is named only where the DNA matches it firmly. A row's size may be missing; if present it is once, few, many or a size class.

d_gene: TRBD1; abundance: -; v_gene: TRBV28; j_gene: TRBJ2-5; CDR3aa: CASGGQANQETQYF; CDR3nt: TGTGCCAGCGGCGGACAGGCCAACCAAGAGACCCAGTACTTC
d_gene: TRBD2; abundance: -; v_gene: TRBV6-1; j_gene: TRBJ2-5; CDR3aa: CASSEVLAGGPSEETQYF; CDR3nt: TGTGCCAGCAGTGAAGTGTTAGCGGGAGGGCCGAGTGAAGAGACCCAGTACTTC
d_gene: -; abundance: -; v_gene: TRBV5-4; j_gene: TRBJ1-5; CDR3aa: CASSREGGQPQHF; CDR3nt: TGTGCCAGCAGTCGAGAGGGGGGACAGCCCCAGCATTTT
d_gene: -; abundance: few; v_gene: TRBV20-1; j_gene: TRBJ2-7; CDR3aa: CSATPWMVQGQQYF; CDR3nt: TGCAGTGCCACCCCGTGGATGGTTCAAGGGCAGCAGTACTTC
d_gene: -; abundance: few; v_gene: TRBV18; j_gene: TRBJ1-1; CDR3aa: CASSPQGLNTEAFF; CDR3nt: TGTGCCAGCTCACCACAGGGGTTGAACACTGAAGCTTTCTTT
d_gene: -; abundance: -; v_gene: TRBV6-1; j_gene: TRBJ2-7; CDR3aa: CASSEPREDSYEQHF; CDR3nt: TGTGCCAGCAGTGAACCCAGGGAGGACTCCTACGAGCAGCACTTC
d_gene: -; abundance: medium-sized; v_gene: TRBV20-1; j_gene: TRBJ1-2; CDR3aa: CSARDRGRQENYGYTF; CDR3nt: TGCAGTGCTAGAGATCGAGGGAGACAGGAGAACTATGGCTACACCTTC
d_gene: TRBD2; abundance: once; v_gene: TRBV6-1; j_gene: TRBJ2-7; CDR3aa: CATTSPGLTYYEQYF; CDR3nt: TGTGCCACGACTAGCCCGGGACTTACCTACTACGAGCAGTACTTC
d_gene: -; abundance: -; v_gene: TRBV19; j_gene: TRBJ2-7; CDR3aa: CASSISRDNSYEQYF; CDR3nt: TGTGCCAGTAGTATATCTCGGGACAACTCCTACGAGCAGTACTTC
d_gene: TRBD2; abundance: -; v_gene: TRBV10-1; j_gene: TRBJ2-7; CDR3aa: CASSDRAGRDEQYF; CDR3nt: TGCGCCAGCAGTGACCGGGCAGGGAGGGACGAGCAGTACTTC
d_gene: -; abundance: -; v_gene: TRBV24-1; j_gene: TRBJ2-3; CDR3aa: CATSDTRGTDTQYF; CDR3nt: TGTGCCACCAGTGACACGCGGGGCACAGATACGCAGTATTTT
d_gene: -; abundance: -; v_gene: TRBV5-6; j_gene: TRBJ1-2; CDR3aa: CASSLKGRGNYGYTF; CDR3nt: TGTGCCAGCAGCTTGAAGGGGAGGGGTAACTATGGCTACACCTTC
d_gene: -; abundance: few; v_gene: TRBV6-1; j_gene: TRBJ2-1; CDR3aa: CASLGSGEQFF; CDR3nt: TGTGCCAGCCTCGGGAGCGGGGAGCAGTTCTTC
d_gene: -; abundance: few; v_gene: TRBV7-9; j_gene: TRBJ1-1; CDR3aa: CASSSPGLGTEAFF; CDR3nt: TGTGCCAGCAGCTCTCCGGGGCTTGGCACTGAAGCTTTCTTT
d_gene: TRBD1; abundance: -; v_gene: TRBV6-5; j_gene: TRBJ2-7; CDR3aa: CASSYSGTGNYEQYF; CDR3nt: TGTGCCAGCAGTTACTCGGGGACAGGGAACTACGAGCAGTACTTC
d_gene: -; abundance: -; v_gene: TRBV28; j_gene: TRBJ2-7; CDR3aa: CASSIGGGGYEQYF; CDR3nt: TGTGCCAGCAGTATAGGGGGTGGGGGCTACGAGCAGTACTTC
d_gene: -; abundance: -; v_gene: TRBV19; j_gene: TRBJ2-1; CDR3aa: CASSTSDSSYNEQFF; CDR3nt: TGTGCCAGTAGTACCTCGGACAGCTCCTACAATGAGCAGTTCTTC
d_gene: -; abundance: -; v_gene: TRBV7-6; j_gene: TRBJ1-1; CDR3aa: CASSLQESLMNTEAFF; CDR3nt: TGTGCCAGCAGCTTACAGGAGTCTTTAATGAACACTGAAGCTTTCTTT
d_gene: -; abundance: few; v_gene: TRBV21-1; j_gene: TRBJ2-1; CDR3aa: CASSRAGLPGLAVYNEQFF; CDR3nt: TGTGCCAGCAGCAGGGCGGGCCTCCCGGGACTAGCGGTATACAATGAGCAGTTCTTC
d_gene: -; abundance: few; v_gene: TRBV28; j_gene: TRBJ1-2; CDR3aa: CASTSGTANYGYTF; CDR3nt: TGTGCCAGCACCTCAGGGACTGCTAACTATGGCTACACCTTC
d_gene: TRBD1; abundance: once; v_gene: TRBV5-6; j_gene: TRBJ1-1; CDR3aa: CASSWRTGRYTEAFF; CDR3nt: TGTGCCAGCAGCTGGCGGACAGGAAGATACACTGAAGCTTTCTTT
d_gene: TRBD2; abundance: -; v_gene: TRBV11-1; j_gene: TRBJ2-5; CDR3aa: CASSLSLTRTSGRETQYF; CDR3nt: TGTGCCAGCAGCTTATCCCTCACCCGGACTAGCGGGAGAGAGACCCAGTACTTC
d_gene: TRBD2; abundance: -; v_gene: TRBV11-2; j_gene: TRBJ2-1; CDR3aa: CASSLGLAGHQFF; CDR3nt: TGTGCCAGCAGCTTAGGACTAGCGGGACACCAGTTCTTC
d_gene: TRBD2; abundance: few; v_gene: TRBV20-1; j_gene: TRBJ2-7; CDR3aa: CSARALAGVQYF; CDR3nt: TGCAGTGCTAGAGCCTTAGCGGGAGTGCAGTACTTC
d_gene: TRBD2; abundance: -; v_gene: TRBV7-8; j_gene: TRBJ2-1; CDR3aa: CASILSGPSSYNEQFF; CDR3nt: TGTGCCAGCATCCTTAGCGGGCCCAGCTCCTACAATGAGCAGTTCTTC
d_gene: TRBD2; abundance: -; v_gene: TRBV10-2; j_gene: TRBJ2-3; CDR3aa: CASSERGVFTDTQYF; CDR3nt: TGCGCCAGCAGTGAGCGGGGGGTATTCACAGATACGCAGTATTTT
d_gene: -; abundance: few; v_gene: TRBV19; j_gene: TRBJ2-7; CDR3aa: CASRDIVLDVYSF; CDR3nt: TGTGCCAGTAGGGATATAGTTCTCGACGTCTATTCCTTC
d_gene: -; abundance: -; v_gene: TRBV25-1; j_gene: TRBJ1-2; CDR3aa: CASKEGCYTF; CDR3nt: TGTGCCAGCAAGGAGGGCTGCTACACCTTC
d_gene: -; abundance: -; v_gene: TRBV6-2/TRBV6-3; j_gene: TRBJ2-3; CDR3aa: CASVGYTADTQYF; CDR3nt: TGTGCCAGCGTCGGCTACACAGCAGATACGCAGTATTTT
d_gene: -; abundance: -; v_gene: TRBV7-8; j_gene: TRBJ2-3; CDR3aa: CASSAPAADGTDTQYF; CDR3nt: TGTGCCAGCAGCGCACCGGCGGCCGATGGCACAGATACGCAGTATTTT
d_gene: -; abundance: -; v_gene: TRBV7-2; j_gene: TRBJ2-3; CDR3aa: CASSSASTGSGYF; CDR3nt: TGTGCCAGCAGCTCAGCCTCCACTGGCTCGGGGTATTTT
d_gene: TRBD1; abundance: -; v_gene: TRBV28; j_gene: TRBJ1-5; CDR3aa: CASNSGTGNQPQHF; CDR3nt: TGTGCCAGCAACTCCGGGACAGGCAATCAGCCCCAGCATTTT
d_gene: -; abundance: -; v_gene: TRBV6-1; j_gene: TRBJ1-2; CDR3aa: CASSTANNYGYTF; CDR3nt: TGTGCCAGCAGTACTGCGAACAACTATGGCTACACCTTC
d_gene: TRBD2; abundance: few; v_gene: TRBV7-2; j_gene: TRBJ2-3; CDR3aa: CASSPEGLVGTDTQYF; CDR3nt: TGTGCCAGCAGCCCCGAGGGACTAGTGGGCACAGATACGCAGTATTTT
d_gene: -; abundance: few; v_gene: TRBV27; j_gene: TRBJ1-3; CDR3aa: CASSLWAGDTIYF; CDR3nt: TGTGCCAGCAGTTTATGGGCGGGGGACACCATATATTTT
d_gene: TRBD2; abundance: -; v_gene: TRBV28; j_gene: TRBJ2-3; CDR3aa: CASSFYQGGSAQSDTQYF; CDR3nt: TGTGCCAGCAGTTTTTATCAGGGAGGGAGTGCACAATCAGATACGCAGTATTTT
d_gene: -; abundance: -; v_gene: TRBV6-1; j_gene: TRBJ1-1; CDR3aa: CASSGSFEAFF; CDR3nt: TGTGCCAGCAGTGGAAGCTTTGAGGCTTTCTTT
d_gene: TRBD2; abundance: -; v_gene: TRBV20-1; j_gene: TRBJ2-3; CDR3aa: CSARVYRGGGRGFVADTQYF; CDR3nt: TGCAGTGCTAGAGTATACCGGGGGGGCGGGAGGGGTTTCGTCGCAGATACGCAGTATTTT
d_gene: TRBD1; abundance: -; v_gene: TRBV7-9; j_gene: TRBJ2-7; CDR3aa: CASSPWTGGSYEQYF; CDR3nt: TGTGCCAGCAGCCCATGGACAGGGGGCTCCTACGAGCAGTACTTC